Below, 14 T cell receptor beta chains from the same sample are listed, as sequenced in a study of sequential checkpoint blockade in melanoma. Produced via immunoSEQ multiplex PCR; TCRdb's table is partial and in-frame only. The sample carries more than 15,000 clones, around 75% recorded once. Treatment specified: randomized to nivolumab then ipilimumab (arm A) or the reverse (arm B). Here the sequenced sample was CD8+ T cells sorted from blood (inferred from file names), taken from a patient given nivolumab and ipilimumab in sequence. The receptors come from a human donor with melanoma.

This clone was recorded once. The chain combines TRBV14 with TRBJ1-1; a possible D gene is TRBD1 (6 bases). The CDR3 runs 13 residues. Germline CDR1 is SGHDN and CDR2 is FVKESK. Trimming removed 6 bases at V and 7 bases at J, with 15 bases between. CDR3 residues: CASSLRGGVEAFF. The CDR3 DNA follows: TGTGCCAGCAGTCTTCGGGGGGGCGTTGAAGCTTTCTTT.

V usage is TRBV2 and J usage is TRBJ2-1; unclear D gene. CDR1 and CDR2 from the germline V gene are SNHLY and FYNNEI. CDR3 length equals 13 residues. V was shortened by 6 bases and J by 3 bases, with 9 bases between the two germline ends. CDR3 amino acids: CASSVLLYNEQFF. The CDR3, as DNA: TGTGCCAGCAGCGTACTCCTCTACAATGAGCAGTTCTTC.

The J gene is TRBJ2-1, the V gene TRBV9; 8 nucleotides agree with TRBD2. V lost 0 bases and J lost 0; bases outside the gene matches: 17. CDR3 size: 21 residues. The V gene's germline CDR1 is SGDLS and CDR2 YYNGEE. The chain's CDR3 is CASSVGLMRRTGTSSYNEQFF. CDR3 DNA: TGTGCCAGCAGCGTAGGATTAATGCGGCGTACCGGGACTAGCTCCTACAATGAGCAGTTCTTC.

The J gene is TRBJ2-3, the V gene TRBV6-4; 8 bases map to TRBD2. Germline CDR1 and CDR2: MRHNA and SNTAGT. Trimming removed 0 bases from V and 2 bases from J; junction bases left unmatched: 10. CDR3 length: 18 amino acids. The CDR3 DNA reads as TGTGCCAGCAGTGACTCTTGGGGATCGGGGGGGCCCACAGATACGCAGTATTTT. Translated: CASSDSWGSGGPTDTQYF.

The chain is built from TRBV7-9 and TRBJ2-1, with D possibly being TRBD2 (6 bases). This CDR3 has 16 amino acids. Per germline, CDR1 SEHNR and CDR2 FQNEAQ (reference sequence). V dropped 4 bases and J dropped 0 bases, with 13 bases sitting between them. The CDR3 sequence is CASSSAPSDSYNEQFF. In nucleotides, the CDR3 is TGTGCCAGCAGCTCGGCGCCTAGCGACTCCTACAATGAGCAGTTCTTC.

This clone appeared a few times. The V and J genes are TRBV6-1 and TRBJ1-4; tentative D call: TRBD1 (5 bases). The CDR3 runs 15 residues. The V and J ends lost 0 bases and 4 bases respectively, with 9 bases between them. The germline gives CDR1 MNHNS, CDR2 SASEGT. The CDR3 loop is CASSEAQGGNEKLFF. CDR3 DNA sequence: TGTGCCAGCAGTGAAGCGCAGGGTGGTAATGAAAAACTGTTTTTT.

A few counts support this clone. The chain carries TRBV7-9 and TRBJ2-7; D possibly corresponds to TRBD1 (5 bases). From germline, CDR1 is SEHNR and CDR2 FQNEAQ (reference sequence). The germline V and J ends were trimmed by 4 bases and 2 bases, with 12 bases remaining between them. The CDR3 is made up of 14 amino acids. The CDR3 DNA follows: TGTGCCAGCAGCTGGGGCGCGCCCCCCTACGAGCAGTACTTC. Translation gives CASSWGAPPYEQYF. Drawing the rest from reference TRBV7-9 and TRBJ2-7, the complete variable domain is DTGVSQNPRHKITKRGQNVTFRCDPISEHNRLYWYRQTLGQGPEFLTYFQNEAQLEKSRLLSDRFSAERPKGSFSTLEIQRTEQGDSAMYLCASSWGAPPYEQYFGPGTRLTVT.

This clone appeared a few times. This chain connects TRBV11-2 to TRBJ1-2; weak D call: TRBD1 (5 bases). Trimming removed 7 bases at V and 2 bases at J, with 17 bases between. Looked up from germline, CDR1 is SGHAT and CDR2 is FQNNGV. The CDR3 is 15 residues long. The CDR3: CASNNAGEGNYGYTF. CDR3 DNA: TGTGCCAGCAACAACGCGGGGGAGGGAAACTATGGCTACACCTTC.

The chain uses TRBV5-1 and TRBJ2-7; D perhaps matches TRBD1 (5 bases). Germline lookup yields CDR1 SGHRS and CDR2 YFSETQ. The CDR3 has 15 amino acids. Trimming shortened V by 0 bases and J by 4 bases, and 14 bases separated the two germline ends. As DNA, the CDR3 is TGCGCCAGCAGCTTGGACCCAGGGTCCTCTTACGAGCAGTACTTC. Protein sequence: CASSLDPGSSYEQYF.

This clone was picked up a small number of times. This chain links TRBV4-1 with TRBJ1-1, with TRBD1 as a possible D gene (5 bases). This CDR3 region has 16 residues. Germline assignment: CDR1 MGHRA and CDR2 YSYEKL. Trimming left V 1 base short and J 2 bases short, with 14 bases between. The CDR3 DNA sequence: TGCGCCAGCAGCCAAGGGGTAGCTGGGGCCAACACTGAAGCTTTCTTT. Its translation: CASSQGVAGANTEAFF.

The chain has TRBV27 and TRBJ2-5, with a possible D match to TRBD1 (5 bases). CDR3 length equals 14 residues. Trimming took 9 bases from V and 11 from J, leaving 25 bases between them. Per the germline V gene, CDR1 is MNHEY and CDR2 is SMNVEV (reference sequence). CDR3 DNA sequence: TGTGCCAGTCTATACAGGCCTCGTTTCTGTGAGCAGTACTTC. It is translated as CASLYRPRFCEQYF.

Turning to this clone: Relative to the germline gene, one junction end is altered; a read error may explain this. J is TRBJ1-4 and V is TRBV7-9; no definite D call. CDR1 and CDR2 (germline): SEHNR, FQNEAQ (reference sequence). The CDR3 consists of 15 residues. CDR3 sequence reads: CASSYIDSTNEKLLF. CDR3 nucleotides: TGTGCCAGCAGTTATATAGATTCAACTAATGAAAAACTGCTTTTT.

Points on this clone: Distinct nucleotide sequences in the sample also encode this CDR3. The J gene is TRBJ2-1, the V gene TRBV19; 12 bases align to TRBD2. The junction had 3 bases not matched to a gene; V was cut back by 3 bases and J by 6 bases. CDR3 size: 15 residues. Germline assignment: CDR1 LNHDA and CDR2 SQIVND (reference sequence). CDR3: CASSILAGGFNEQFF. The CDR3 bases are TGTGCCAGTAGTATCCTAGCGGGAGGGTTCAATGAGCAGTTCTTC.

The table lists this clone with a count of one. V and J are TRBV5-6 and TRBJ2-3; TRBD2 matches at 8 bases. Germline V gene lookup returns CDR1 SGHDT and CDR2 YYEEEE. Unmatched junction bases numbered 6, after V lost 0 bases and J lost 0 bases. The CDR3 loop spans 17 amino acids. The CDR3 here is CASSLGTSSSSTDTQYF. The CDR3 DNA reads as TGTGCCAGCAGCTTGGGGACTAGCTCCAGTAGCACAGATACGCAGTATTTT.